The next 23 T cell receptor beta chains were all read from a single sample in a study of blood T cell repertoires in COVID-19. Repertoires were generated with immunoSEQ multiplex PCR, while TCRdb's copy carries only in-frame clones and drops some. The sample yields around 150,000 clones, roughly 93% seen once. Specimen: peripheral blood. Every receptor here comes from a woman in her fifties or sixties with acute or convalescent COVID-19.

The chain has TRBV2 and TRBJ2-5; 11 bases align to TRBD2. The CDR3 contains 14 residues. V trimming: 7 bases; J trimming: 6 bases; junction bases outside the gene matches: 7. Germline values: CDR1 SNHLY, CDR2 FYNNEI. The CDR3 sequence: CASIAGGGRQTQYF. The DNA for the CDR3 is TGTGCCAGCATAGCGGGAGGGGGTCGACAGACCCAGTACTTC.

J is TRBJ1-1 and V is TRBV7-8, with 11 bases aligning to TRBD1. This CDR3 region has 14 residues. From germline, CDR1 is SGHVS and CDR2 FQNEAQ. Trimming took 4 bases from V and 5 from J; bases not matched to a gene: 3. In DNA form, the CDR3 reads TGTGCCAGCAGCTGGGACAGGGGGAATACTGAAGCTTTCTTT. Translated, it gives CASSWDRGNTEAFF. The full variable domain, its missing parts supplied by reference TRBV7-8 and TRBJ1-1, is GAGVSQSPRYKVAKRGQDVALRCDPISGHVSLFWYQQALGQGPEFLTYFQNEAQLDKSGLPSDRFFAERPEGSVSTLKIQRTQQEDSAVYLCASSWDRGNTEAFFGQGTRLTVV.

Here the CDR3 DNA reads TGTGCCAGCAGCTTAACTCTGACCGGGACAGGAACTGGCTACACCTTC. This translates into CASSLTLTGTGTGYTF. This chain uses TRBV7-9 with TRBJ1-2, with 8 bases matching TRBD1. The CDR3 has 16 residues. Germline CDR1 and CDR2: SEHNR and FQNEAQ (reference sequence). V trimming: 2 bases; J trimming: 7 bases; junction bases outside the gene matches: 12.

This clone was seen a single time. The chain employs TRBV6-1 and TRBJ2-6; 9 bases are a match to TRBD1. The CDR3 is 17 amino acids. Germline V CDR1 and CDR2: MNHNS, SASEGT. After removal of 3 bases from V and 2 bases from J, the junction contained 5 bases not matched to a gene. In DNA, the CDR3 is TGTGCCAGCAGTGAGGGACAGGGCCTTCCTGGGGCCAACGTCCTGACTTTC. Translation: CASSEGQGLPGANVLTF.

This clone is a singleton in its sample. This sequence joins TRBV4-2 and TRBJ2-4, with 7 bases matching TRBD2. The germline gives CDR1 LGHNA, CDR2 YNFKEQ. The ends lost 0 bases at V and 7 bases at J; junction bases unmatched: 6. This CDR3 contains 15 residues. CDR3 sequence: CASSQDALATNIQYF. The CDR3, as DNA: TGTGCCAGCAGCCAAGATGCACTAGCGACGAACATTCAGTACTTC.

This clone has just a few counts. The rearrangement links TRBV6-6 to TRBJ1-2; 7 bases align to TRBD1. Germline CDR1 and CDR2: MNHNY and SVGAGI (reference sequence). This CDR3 has 16 amino acids. Unmatched junction bases numbered 17, after V lost 6 bases and J lost 7 bases. This chain's CDR3 is CASSSNLGQEKPGYTF. The CDR3 DNA reads as TGTGCCAGCAGCTCCAACTTAGGACAGGAGAAACCTGGCTACACCTTC.

The table lists this clone with a count of one. This chain uses TRBV3-1 (or the pseudogene TRBV3-2) with TRBJ2-7, with 11 positions matching TRBD1. The CDR3 sequence is 14 residues long. V trimming: 6 bases; J trimming: 6 bases; junction bases outside the gene matches: 7. Germline V gene sequence: CDR1 LGHDT, CDR2 YNNKEL (reference sequence). This CDR3 reads CASSLRDRGGEQYF. The CDR3 DNA sequence: TGTGCCAGCAGTCTTCGGGACAGGGGGGGCGAGCAGTACTTC.

The genes are TRBV3-1 (or the pseudogene TRBV3-2) and TRBJ2-1, with 7 bases identical to TRBD2. The germline V gene has CDR1 LGHDT and CDR2 YNNKEL (reference sequence). This CDR3 has 15 amino acids. The V segment lost 4 bases and the J segment 3 bases; nucleotides outside the gene matches: 6. CDR3 DNA: TGTGCCAGCAGCCCCTGGGGGGAGGGCTACAATGAGCAGTTCTTC. It codes for CASSPWGEGYNEQFF.

The rearrangement uses TRBV27 and TRBJ1-2, with D unclear. The V gene lost 2 bases and the J gene lost 5 bases, with 9 bases spanning the gap. The germline CDR1 and CDR2 sequences are MNHEY and SMNVEV (reference sequence). This CDR3 is built from 13 residues. The CDR3 is CASSLGSGYGYTF. The CDR3 nucleotides read TGTGCCAGCAGTTTAGGATCAGGTTATGGCTACACCTTC.

V and J are TRBV27 and TRBJ2-7, with 9 bases matching TRBD1. The length of the CDR3 is 16 residues. Germline V gene data show CDR1 as MNHEY and CDR2 as SMNVEV (reference sequence). With V trimmed by 0 bases and J by 2 bases, 5 bases remained unmatched. The CDR3 coding sequence is TGTGCCAGCAGTTTATCCGGACAGGGGCTTCCCTACGAGCAGTACTTC. Translated, it gives CASSLSGQGLPYEQYF.

The rearrangement joins TRBV7-9 to TRBJ1-2, with TRBD1 as a possible D gene (5 bases). The germline V and J ends were trimmed by 5 bases and 2 bases, with 12 bases remaining between them. CDR1 and CDR2 (germline): SEHNR, FQNEAQ (reference sequence). The CDR3 spans 14 residues. DNA of the CDR3: TGTGCCAGCAGCAGACAGACCGAGAACTATGGCTACACCTTC. Protein product: CASSRQTENYGYTF.

CDR3 bases: TGTGCCAGTAGTCCGCTGGGGACTAGTCAAGACACTGAAGCTTTCTTT. Its translation is CASSPLGTSQDTEAFF. The genes are TRBV19 and TRBJ1-1; perhaps TRBD1 as D (5 bases). Trimming cost V 5 bases and J 3 bases, with 19 bases left between them. The germline gives CDR1 LNHDA, CDR2 SQIVND (reference sequence). The CDR3 contains 16 residues. The complete variable domain, with remaining parts taken from reference TRBV19 and TRBJ1-1, reads DGGITQSPKYLFRKEGQNVTLSCEQNLNHDAMYWYRQDPGQGLRLIYYSQIVNDFQKGDIAEGYSVSREKKESFPLTVTSAQKNPTAFYLCASSPLGTSQDTEAFFGQGTRLTVV.

The rearrangement links TRBV4-3 to TRBJ1-4; D is perhaps TRBD1 (5 bases). V lost 1 base and J lost 8, with 20 bases in between. The germline gives CDR1 LGHNA, CDR2 YSLEER. The CDR3 is 17 amino acids. CDR3 sequence: CASSQGTGTDFFEKLFF. CDR3 in DNA: TGCGCCAGCAGCCAAGGTACGGGGACTGATTTTTTCGAAAAACTGTTTTTT.

The rearrangement links TRBV6-1 to TRBJ2-7, with D unclear. CDR1 MNHNS and CDR2 SASEGT come from the germline V gene. The CDR3 consists of 14 residues. V dropped 1 base and J dropped 6 bases, with 13 bases sitting between them. The CDR3 nucleotides read TGTGCCAGCAGTGAAGGCGGTTCTTTTCGCGAGCAGTACTTC. Its translation is CASSEGGSFREQYF.

The chain joins TRBV6-5 to TRBJ1-3; 8 positions match TRBD1. Germline CDR1 reads MNHEY; CDR2 reads SVGAGI. Trimming cost V 5 bases and J 0 bases; bases outside gene matches: 3. The CDR3 spans 15 residues. CDR3 nucleotides: TGTGCCAGCAGTACTACAGGGGGCTCTGGAAACACCATATATTTT. Translated: CASSTTGGSGNTIYF.

This chain links TRBV2 with TRBJ2-5; TRBD1 agrees at 7 bases. J lost 5 bases, V lost 7 bases, and 13 bases had no gene match. The V gene's germline CDR1 is SNHLY and CDR2 FYNNEI. The CDR3 is 15 amino acids. CDR3: CASNYGTGERETQYF. CDR3 bases: TGTGCCAGCAATTACGGAACAGGGGAGAGGGAGACCCAGTACTTC. Full variable domain (outside the CDR3, taken from reference TRBV2 and TRBJ2-5): EPEVTQTPSHQVTQMGQEVILRCVPISNHLYFYWYRQILGQKVEFLVSFYNNEISEKSEIFDDQFSVERPDGSNFTLKIRSTKLEDSAMYFCASNYGTGERETQYFGPGTRLLVL.

This chain connects TRBV6-6 to TRBJ1-1; D gene uncertain. This CDR3 comprises 13 residues. Per the germline V gene, CDR1 is MNHNY and CDR2 is SVGAGI (reference sequence). Trimming took off 2 bases at V and 1 base at J, with 5 bases between the two ends. In DNA, the CDR3 is TGTGCCAGCAGTTACACTGGGAACACTGAAGCTTTCTTT. Translated, it gives CASSYTGNTEAFF.

The chain links TRBV6-5 to TRBJ2-7, with D perhaps TRBD1 (6 bases). The CDR3 spans 13 residues. From germline, CDR1 is MNHEY and CDR2 SVGAGI. Trimming left V 7 bases short and J 2 bases short, with 12 bases between. The CDR3 bases are TGTGCCAGCAAGTTCAGGGGCACCTACGAGCAGTACTTC. Translation gives CASKFRGTYEQYF.

The chain uses TRBV15 and TRBJ1-2, with no clear D. With 5 bases removed from V and 2 bases from J, the gap between germline ends came to 12 bases. This CDR3 is built from 14 residues. Germline V gene data show CDR1 as LNHNV and CDR2 as YYDKDF (reference sequence). The CDR3 region is CATSPRTGNYGYTF. The CDR3, as DNA: TGTGCCACCAGCCCTCGGACTGGGAACTATGGCTACACCTTC.

The gene calls are TRBV27 and TRBJ2-5; TRBD1 agrees at 7 bases. The germline V gene has CDR1 MNHEY and CDR2 SMNVEV (reference sequence). This CDR3 is 15 amino acids long. Unmatched junction bases numbered 8, after V lost 6 bases and J lost 1 base. The CDR3 DNA follows: TGTGCCAGCAGGTGGACAGGCCGGTCCCAAGAGACCCAGTACTTC. It translates to CASRWTGRSQETQYF.

The rearrangement uses TRBV18 and TRBJ1-3; no firm D call. CDR3 length equals 14 residues. Trimming left V 6 bases short and J 4 bases short, with 13 bases between. In germline, CDR1 is KGHSH, CDR2 LQKENI. The CDR3 loop is CASSQAVGGNTIYF. CDR3 DNA sequence: TGTGCCAGCTCCCAAGCCGTCGGGGGAAACACCATATATTTT. The whole variable domain, remainder taken from reference TRBV18 and TRBJ1-3, is NAGVMQNPRHLVRRRGQEARLRCSPMKGHSHVYWYRQLPEEGLKFMVYLQKENIIDESGMPKERFSAEFPKEGPSILRIQQVVRGDSAAYFCASSQAVGGNTIYFGEGSWLTVV.

This chain uses TRBV6-2 or TRBV6-3 with TRBJ1-6, with 8 bases lining up with TRBD1. The CDR3 is 16 amino acids. J lost 8 bases, V lost 6 bases, and 12 bases had no gene match. Per germline, CDR1 MNHEY and CDR2 SVGEGT. In nucleotides, the CDR3 is TGTGCCAGCAGCTCGACAGGGGAGGTTCAGGATTCACCCCTCCACTTT. This sequence encodes CASSSTGEVQDSPLHF.

The chain has TRBV7-2 and TRBJ1-5; D not certain. Germline V gives CDR1 SGHTA, CDR2 FQGNSA. The CDR3 covers 14 residues. V was trimmed by 5 bases and J by 11 bases, leaving 19 bases between them. The CDR3, as DNA: TGTGCCAGCAGCCTCTTTGGCGGGAAGGAGGCCCAGCATTTT. It is translated as CASSLFGGKEAQHF.